This TCR beta chain was found in a study of cytomegalovirus exposure and HLA in healthy donors (dated by TCRdb to about 2017). Background on the whole study: In an earlier analysis of roughly 590 of the donors, around 290 Gb of sequence data and approximately 120 million unique TCR beta sequences from about 179 million T cells were reported. Besides the first cohort of 666 subjects, a separate validation cohort made up of 120 or so different subjects was used. Every discovery cohort repertoire had been produced on one sequencing platform. Typing coverage differed by locus: A, B, C, DRB1 and DQB1 were typed in roughly 620-640 donors, DQA1 in 522, DPA1 in roughly 590, and DPB1 in 450 to 490. The T cell repertoires of several hundred subjects were profiled by immunosequencing and related to cytomegalovirus serostatus. The study aimed to test whether signatures of past pathogen exposure could be identified by cataloging public T cell receptors. In an earlier analysis of more than 550 of the donors, high-throughput TCR beta sequencing was used to judge whether each TCR beta V gene segment behaved as functional or pseudogenic. HLA typing included class I and class II loci at four-digit resolution. An early release covering 500 to 750 HLA-typed donors comprised approximately 290 gigabases of sequencing data and around 85 million unique TCR sequences. Among some 400 genotyped donors of the cohort, an average of approximately 240,000 unique TCR beta nucleotide sequences was sequenced per donor, of which 15% to 20% were non-productive. A later analysis re-examined previously published TCR beta repertoires from about 670 donors and added high-resolution HLA genotyping to investigate patterns of TCR occurrence. About five DR-DQ haplotypes were handled as single units for association and clustering because linkage in the cohort was strong. The later analysis used no new phenotypic data to find candidate immune exposures, relying instead on TCR beta sequences and their occurrence across donors. To predict cytomegalovirus infection status, the study brought together high-throughput TCR immunosequencing, statistical association of individual TCRs with disease status, and machine learning. Genome-wide SNP genotypes for about 60% of the 666 donors were used in a later genetic analysis, which treated that subset as a discovery cohort. Donor age, sex, ethnicity and CMV serostatus were compiled together with the repertoire data. Of the roughly 400 genotyped donors, 81% fell in the genetic ancestry cluster associated with self-reported Caucasian donors.

Measured from the cysteine to the phenylalanine, the CDR3 is 12 residues long. Only the CDR3 portion is preserved as DNA: 36 bases, with reading frame beginning at the first base. V gives up 0 bases and J gives up 13 bases, and the segment between their germline ends measures 10 bases. CDR1 and CDR2 (KGHSY, FQNENV) derive from the germline V gene. Library creation used the immunoSEQ multiplex PCR assay. A mixture of 60 forward primers for TCR Vbeta segments and 13 reverse primers for TCR Jbeta segments was used in the multiplex PCR. The CDR3 region of rearranged TCR beta genes was amplified from genomic DNA by a multiplex PCR assay. The Illumina HiSeq System was used to sequence the amplified TCR beta libraries as 87-base-pair reads. Processing in the source paper ran as follows. A later analysis tallied tens of millions of unique TCR beta chains across the 550 to 850 repertoires, and approximately 12 million of those chains were shared by two or more donors. Raw reads were error-corrected and collapsed into unique sequences with a nearest-neighbor algorithm that merged closely related sequences to remove PCR and sequencing errors. To assign V, D and J gene segments, CDR3 sequences were aligned to IMGT reference sequences. Each retained sequence needed at least a six-nucleotide match to both a V gene segment and a J gene segment. Rearrangements were classified as productive when the CDR3 lacked stop codons and remained in frame with V and J, and all other rearrangements were classified as non-productive. CDR3 was defined by IMGT convention, running from the second conserved V-encoded cysteine to the conserved J-encoded phenylalanine. Sequences without an unambiguous match to a single V gene segment were excluded from the earlier analysis of several hundred of the donors. In an earlier analysis of almost 600 of the donors, a V segment was called functional when productive rearrangements were above 56.7%, and segregating when the standard deviation between donors exceeded 5%. A statistical classification framework was developed to diagnose cytomegalovirus status using the catalog of TCR beta chain sequences. A later analysis assigned V and J genes by comparing TCR nucleotide sequences with IMGT/GENE-DB human TR gene sequences. A later analysis assigned CDR3 sequences and most-parsimonious VDJ recombination scenarios with the TCRdist pipeline. In a later analysis, each TCR beta chain was defined by its CDR3 amino acid sequence together with its V-gene family, and reads lacking a unique V-gene family were excluded. In a later analysis, approximately 590 highly shared, low-generation-probability nucleotide sequences were removed to address suspected cross-contamination and a sequencing artifact. A later analysis calculated a clonal expansion index for each public chain from normalized within-repertoire ranks of inferred template counts. A later analysis computed generation probabilities with a VDJ recombination model fitted to out-of-frame rearrangements, and checked the results against IGoR. In a later analysis, hypergeometric tests were used to score TCR-TCR, TCR-HLA and TCR-CMV co-occurrence, with a repertoire-size bias correction applied to TCR pairs. In a later analysis, false discovery rates were estimated by permuting HLA or CMV assignments 20 times. In a later analysis, co-occurring TCRs were grouped using DBSCAN, with TCRdist sequence similarity added in when clustering inside HLA-allele-positive subsets. Repertoires with fewer than 30,000 or more than 120,000 public chains, plus five repertoires with anomalous nucleotide sharing, were excluded from co-occurrence clustering. Entries here come from immuneACCESS through TCRdb and include only in-frame sequences with V and J called. Some clones fail to appear in such tables; in the studies checked, an unresolved V gene covers under half of the shortfall, and the cause of the remainder is unknown. D and trimming were read from the DNA, whereas the V and J calls and clone size are those reported in that table. This sample has about 200,000 clones in its table, and over 70% of those were observed once. 1% to 1.5% of the sample rests with the top ten.

In total, 666 healthy bone marrow donors made up the cohort. Cohort members were all nominally healthy when sampled, although unrecorded immune exposures were likely present. The donor was CMV seronegative and was included in the group of under 450 seronegative cohort members. A peripheral blood sample was provided by each donor, and peripheral blood mononuclear cells were used for TCR beta sequencing. The Qiagen DNeasy Blood Extraction Kit was used to extract genomic DNA from the blood cell samples. The research as a whole found: The earlier analysis of nearly 600 of the donors excluded fewer than 20 rarely observed V segments, including chromosome 9 orphons, because counts were too low. Some IMGT-functional V segments, including TRBV6-2 and TRBV6-3, could not be told apart with the 87-base-pair reads, so those segments were excluded. A group of highly shared sequence variants was considered likely to be a technical artifact of the sequencing pipeline. Specific HLA alleles were associated with 18,000 or so TCR beta sequences at a false discovery rate of 0.05 in a later analysis. A later analysis found that HLA-associated TCR beta chains were more clonally expanded and had lower generation probabilities than equally common non-associated chains. Compared with the 666-donor mean, donors in an Asian-associated ancestry cluster had fewer N-insertions in productive TCRs, according to a later genetic analysis. Because some donors lacked HLA typing at each locus, the association tests relied only on the typed subset. An earlier analysis of several hundred of the donors showed that most TCR beta V segments appeared in productive rearrangements either about 87% or about 30% of the time, which broadly matched IMGT annotations. A total of 150 or so TCR beta chains were listed by the study as associated with cytomegalovirus. The only immune exposure information available for the cohort was CMV serostatus. Most TCR sequences were observed very rarely across donors, whereas some public TCRs were present in many individuals. It was suggested by the authors that the approach could potentially be generalized to other disease states and immunological phenotypes. In a later analysis, TCR association rates were found to vary across HLA loci, with the most associated TCRs seen for DRB1 alleles and the fewest for HLA-C alleles. Only TCR beta chains were sequenced in this cohort, and the absence of alpha or paired-chain data limited detectable features. A later analysis found that most CMV-associated TCR beta chains appeared HLA-restricted, with HLA associations seemingly driven largely by CMV exposure. Several of the top co-occurrence clusters appeared to be linked to parvovirus B19, influenza, CMV and Epstein-Barr virus, according to a later analysis. A further reported finding was that TCR beta sequences accurately predicted the HLA-A and HLA-B alleles for most subjects in the first cohort. Assigning TCR associations to individual alleles was difficult when HLA alleles, especially DR and DQ, strongly co-occurred. The classifier was reported to diagnose cytomegalovirus status with high specificity and sensitivity in both the original cohort and the validation cohort. Sequencing depth was assumed to be roughly uniform across donors in the presence/absence analyses, though that assumption may not hold. A few of the identified cytomegalovirus-associated TCR beta chains were confirmed in vitro to be specific for cytomegalovirus antigens. V-gene and J-gene trimming of TCR beta chains was associated with a missense DCLRE1C variant in a later genetic analysis, and the association was replicated in an independent cohort. Correlated functional status among segregating V segments might be attributable to linkage disequilibrium, but an unknown experimental factor could not be ruled out.

Notes on this clone: The antigen it recognizes is unknown. Qualities for individual bases were not recorded, and no much larger clone is one base off.

The sample taken for sequencing was PBMCs. The sequence derives from a young man in good health and CMV-seronegative. The rearranged chain carries TRBV16 and TRBJ2-1, with the D gene too uncertain to name. Read as DNA, the sequence is TGTGCCAGCAGCCAATCGATCCTTACTCAGTTCTTC. Its protein is CASSQSILTQFF.